This TCR beta chain was identified during a study of cytomegalovirus exposure and HLA in healthy donors. The germline V gene encodes CDR1 MNHEY and CDR2 SVGAGI. Deletions cut 3 bases from V and 6 bases from J, with 16 bases between. The CDR3 has 15 residues. Primers for the PCR totalled 60 Vbeta and 13 Jbeta. The table came from immunoSEQ multiplex PCR; TCRdb's copy has only in-frame clones and leaves some out. The sample yields around 130,000 clones, 70% to 85% seen once. This clonotype was obtained from a boy aged 5-17 years in good health and CMV-seronegative. The V gene is TRBV6-5, the J gene TRBJ2-3; D remains unclear. Material: PBMCs. CDR3 nucleotide sequence: TGTGCCAGCAGTTATACTCCCGCTCCGGAGGATACGCAGTATTTT. As protein: CASSYTPAPEDTQYF.